This TCR beta chain was captured in a study of shared clonotypes between healthy human individuals. CDR3 length equals 15 residues. J was trimmed by 4 bases and V by 1 base; bases with no gene match: 3. Germline V gene sequence: CDR1 SGHNT, CDR2 YYREEE (reference sequence). The study, taken as a whole, reports: Generation probability values for non-shared clonotypes were lower than those for clonotypes shared by all four donors. Naive subsets generally had larger estimated richness than memory subsets. Clonotypes that were shared across four donors made up roughly 5% of naive CD4 clonotypes.

Here immunoSEQ multiplex PCR was the method, and the copy in TCRdb shows in-frame clones only, minus some. The sample includes some 2 million clones, roughly 95% seen only once; the top ten take about 0.13%. On this clone: Its antigen is unknown.

Sequencing used naive CD4+ T cells sorted from blood. As for subset: CD45RA+ positively selected. The sequence was obtained from a man younger than 35 in good health. J is TRBJ2-5 and V is TRBV5-4, with 11 bases matching TRBD2. CDR3 protein: CASSLTSGGGETQYF. DNA of the CDR3: TGTGCCAGCAGCTTGACTAGCGGGGGAGGAGAGACCCAGTACTTC.